This is a list of T cell receptor beta chains from one sample in a study of persistence of HIV-infected CD4 T cells. These TCRs' antigens remain unknown. Profiling relied on immunoSEQ multiplex PCR, and the TCRdb table lists in-frame clones only, not all of them. Among around 40,000 clones listed, 89% were seen once. The sequences come from CD4+ T cells sorted from PBMCs after roughly 18-hour stimulation, collected from a patient who received antiretroviral therapy. All receptors derive from an adult man with HIV who was CMV-seropositive. CDR3s leave out the opening cysteine and the closing phenylalanine or tryptophan.

>TRBV5-1|TRBJ1-4
ASSSGTGGEKLF
>TRBV18|TRBJ1-2
ASSPRAGGAIDYGYT
>TRBV19|TRBJ1-5
ASTKLHSGAQPQH
>TRBV6-6|TRBJ1-3
ASSGEGVMGNTIY
>TRBV7-8|TRBJ2-2
ASSLGGNTGELF
>TRBV20-1|TRBJ2-4
SASRYQGETKNIQY
>TRBV6-5|TRBJ1-2
ASSSWTGKGYT
>TRBV4-1|TRBJ1-1
ASSQVGLGRGAF
>TRBV6-5|TRBJ1-1
ASTTRDRRAEAF
>TRBV6-5|TRBJ1-1
ALSPTRTAF
>TRBV6-5|TRBJ2-2
ASQDRGGTGELF
>TRBV18|TRBJ1-1
ASSPSGTGNTEAF
>TRBV7-8|TRBJ2-7
ASSLATETSGGREQY
>TRBV5-4|TRBJ2-2
ASSLDSNTGELF
>TRBV28|TRBJ1-2
ASTIPGQIYGYT
>TRBV24-1|TRBJ2-3
ATSPWGTDTQY
>TRBV5-6|TRBJ1-4
ASSLDGRGDEKLF
>TRBV15|TRBJ1-1
ATKGQVNTEAF
>TRBV6-1|TRBJ1-2
ASSGRDRSSNYGYT
>TRBV15|TRBJ2-3
ATSRSLTDTDTQY
>TRBV18|TRBJ2-7
ASSPPIGAADSYEQY
>TRBV25-1|TRBJ1-2
ASSGGQGLFYGYT
>TRBV6-5|TRBJ1-2
ASWTGGGNYGYT
>TRBV28|TRBJ1-6
ASSYPGDASSYNSPLH
>TRBV28|TRBJ2-1
ASSSVAGTSGGSSYNEQF
>TRBV4-1|TRBJ2-3
ASSQDEDPGSTDTQY
>TRBV6-5|TRBJ1-5
ASSYGGNQPQH
>TRBV6-5|TRBJ1-1
ASSYSGTPLGTEAF
>TRBV6-2/TRBV6-3|TRBJ2-7
ASSRVSPGHQAVRYEQY
>TRBV28|TRBJ2-3
ASSLGGASTDTQY
>TRBV28|TRBJ1-4
ASITGGDNEKLF
>TRBV5-1|TRBJ2-2
ASSSEKGGHVGTGELF
>TRBV10-3|TRBJ1-6
AITKGVNSPLH
>TRBV28|TRBJ2-2
ASSFPSFPNTGELF
>TRBV6-4|TRBJ2-5
ASSDSPEKGDLGETQY
>TRBV10-3|TRBJ1-2
AISGLGQADGYT
>TRBV6-6|TRBJ2-7
ASSPGGSTSYEQY
>TRBV30|TRBJ1-5
AWSVRTGNQPQH
>TRBV12-3/TRBV12-4|TRBJ1-3
ASRRGSGNTIY
>TRBV3-1/TRBV3-2|TRBJ2-7
ASSRSAGGPYEQY
>TRBV19|TRBJ2-7
ASSIGGTVSSYEQY
>TRBV28|TRBJ1-5
ASSSALSNQPQH
>TRBV18|TRBJ2-1
ASSPKSSSYNEQF
>TRBV6-1|TRBJ2-4
ASSESWASSRNIQY
>TRBV7-2|TRBJ2-1
ASSPGQGANEQF